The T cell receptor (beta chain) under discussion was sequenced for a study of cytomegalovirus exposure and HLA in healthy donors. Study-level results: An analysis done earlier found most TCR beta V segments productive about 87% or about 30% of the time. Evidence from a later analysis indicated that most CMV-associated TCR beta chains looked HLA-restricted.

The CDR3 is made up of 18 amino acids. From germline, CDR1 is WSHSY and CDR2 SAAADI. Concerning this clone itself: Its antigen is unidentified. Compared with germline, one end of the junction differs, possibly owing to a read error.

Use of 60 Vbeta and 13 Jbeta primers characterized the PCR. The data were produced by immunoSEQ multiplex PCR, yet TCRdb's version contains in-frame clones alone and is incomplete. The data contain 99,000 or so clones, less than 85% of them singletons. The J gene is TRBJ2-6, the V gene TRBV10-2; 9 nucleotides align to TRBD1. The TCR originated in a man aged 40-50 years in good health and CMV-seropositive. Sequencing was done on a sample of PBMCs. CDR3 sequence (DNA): TGCGCCAGCAGTGATCTTACAGGGGGCGCCCCTGGGGCCAACGGCCTGACTTTC. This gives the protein CASSDLTGGAPGANGLTF.